The 10 T cell receptor beta chains reported below all come from one sample, sequenced in a study of T cells in Graves' hyperthyroidism and ophthalmopathy (dated by TCRdb to about 2019). The library was prepared using multiplex PCR. The sequencer listed for this sample is Illumina HiSeq 2000. Amplification of TCR beta CDR3 regions was carried out from RNA transcripts. The first round of RT-PCR for the TCR CDR3 was performed with the HTBI primer set and the Qiagen OneStep RT-PCR kit. TCRdb trimmed public reads at Q25 via fastp, called clones via MiXCR and kept in-frame beta chains. When rows share a CDR3 protein, they turn into one entry using the most common DNA and genes. In all, the sample holds approximately 590,000 distinct CDR3 sequences, and roughly 46% of those were seen once. The ten largest clones take up 8.2% of the sample. Sequences were obtained from peripheral blood or thyroid tissue (not recorded which). Receptors were obtained from a woman aged 18-29 years with Graves' hyperthyroidism. Donor details come from another sample of the same person, matched by shared clones.

The gene calls are TRBV7-9 and TRBJ2-6; D may be TRBD2 (5 bases). The germline V gene has CDR1 SEHNR and CDR2 FQNEAQ (reference sequence). The length of the CDR3 is 18 residues. Between the trimmed V and J ends, which lost 6 bases and 4 bases, there was a span of 22 bases. CDR3 DNA sequence: TGTGCCAGCAGTCTTTCAGGTCCTTCCTCGGGGGGGGCCAACGTCCTGACTTTC. This gives the protein CASSLSGPSSGGANVLTF. The whole variable domain, filled in from reference TRBV7-9 and TRBJ2-6, reads DTGVSQNPRHKITKRGQNVTFRCDPISEHNRLYWYRQTLGQGPEFLTYFQNEAQLEKSRLLSDRFSAERPKGSFSTLEIQRTEQGDSAMYLCASSLSGPSSGGANVLTFGAGSRLTVL.

CDR3 DNA: TGTGCCAGCAGCCCGGGAAGTTCGGAGACCCAGTACTTC. Protein product: CASSPGSSETQYF. The rearrangement joins TRBV7-6 to TRBJ2-5, with a possible D match to TRBD2 (5 bases). The V gene's germline CDR1 is SGHVS and CDR2 FNYEAQ. V dropped 5 bases and J dropped 5 bases, with 12 bases sitting between them. The CDR3 runs to 13 residues.

The V call is TRBV5-1, the J call TRBJ1-1; 7 bases fit TRBD1. The V gene's germline CDR1 is SGHRS and CDR2 YFSETQ. The CDR3 is made up of 14 amino acids. V lost 0 bases to trimming and J lost 10 bases; unmatched junction nucleotides: 9. CDR3 coding DNA: TGCGCCAGCAGCTTGGCACGGGACAGCAAGGGAGCTTTCTTT. Translating gives CASSLARDSKGAFF.

This clonotype has a count of ten or more. The rearrangement joins TRBV7-2 to TRBJ2-7, with 7 bases that match TRBD2. The CDR3 is 15 residues long. J gave up 3 bases and V 2 bases, and 7 bases lay outside the gene matches. Germline V gene data show CDR1 as SGHTA and CDR2 as FQGNSA. The CDR3 reads CASSLSAGARYEQYF. The CDR3 DNA sequence: TGTGCCAGCAGCTTATCGGCGGGAGCACGCTACGAGCAGTACTTC.

The chain joins TRBV15 to TRBJ2-3, with TRBD2 matching 9 bases. Per the germline V gene, CDR1 is LNHNV and CDR2 is YYDKDF (reference sequence). The CDR3 is 15 amino acids. Trimming at V came to 4 bases and at J to 0 bases, leaving 2 bases not matched to a gene. This chain's CDR3 is CATSKGLASTDTQYF. CDR3 bases: TGTGCCACCAGCAAGGGACTAGCCAGCACAGATACGCAGTATTTT.

To note about this clonotype: An end of the junction does not agree with germline; a read error may underlie this. The chain couples TRBV29-1 to TRBJ1-3; no clear D. The germline V gene has CDR1 SQVTM and CDR2 ANQGSEA. The CDR3 loop spans 8 amino acids. The CDR3 region has the DNA TGCAGCGTTTCGGGCCAGAACTTT. It codes for CSVSGQNF.

Only a few counts were recorded for this clonotype. The genes are TRBV20-1 and TRBJ1-3; maybe TRBD1 (6 bases). Between the trimmed V and J ends, which lost 6 bases and 0 bases, there was a span of 6 bases. This CDR3 spans 12 amino acids. Per germline, CDR1 DFQATT and CDR2 SNEGSKA (reference sequence). CDR3 loop: CSADSSGNTIYF. The CDR3 nucleotides are TGCAGTGCGGACAGCTCTGGAAACACCATATATTTT.

This clonotype was counted ten times or more. V gene TRBV10-3 combines with J gene TRBJ1-2; no firm D call. The germline CDR1 and CDR2 sequences are ENHRY and SYGVKD. The CDR3 runs to 14 residues. The V and J ends lost 2 bases and 4 bases respectively, with 11 bases between them. CDR3 DNA: TGTGCCATCAGTGAGATGGCAGAATCCTATGGCTACACCTTC. This codes for CAISEMAESYGYTF.

The V call is TRBV10-3, the J call TRBJ1-2; D perhaps matches TRBD1 (6 bases). This CDR3 region has 14 residues. Trimming cost V 3 bases and J 4 bases, with 12 bases left between them. Germline lookup yields CDR1 ENHRY and CDR2 SYGVKD. CDR3 loop: CAISDRDTSYGYTF. The CDR3 nucleotides are TGTGCCATCAGTGACCGGGACACCTCCTATGGCTACACCTTC.

This clonotype was detected only once. Germline and junction disagree at one end, which may indicate a read error. This chain uses TRBV10-1 with TRBJ1-1, with a possible D match to TRBD1 (6 bases). From germline, CDR1 is WNHNN and CDR2 SYGVQD (reference sequence). CDR3 length: 13 residues. The CDR3 coding sequence is TGTGCCAGCAGTTATACAGGGTGGGCTGAAGCTTTCTTT. Amino acid sequence: CASSYTGWAEAFF.